This TCR beta chain was recorded in a study of blood T cell repertoires in COVID-19 (dated by TCRdb to 2020 to 2021). For the wider study: Samples from collaborators originated in the United States, Italy and Spain and spanned both the acute and convalescent phases of COVID-19. The material from the prospective study consisted of cDNA or gDNA derived from T cells, B-cell-depleted T cells, or PBMCs. Subjects who had been exposed to COVID-19, were actively infected with it, or had recovered from it provided the deeply sampled blood TCRbeta repertoires that made up the dataset. A freely available public database, intended as a resource for researchers studying the immune response to SARS-CoV-2, is where the repertoires were released. Samples were obtained from the ongoing ImmuneRACE study (first 160 participants) and from 1,000 to 1,500 subjects provided by 6 global collaborators. Sample metadata almost always included a de-identified subject ID, COVID-19 status, age in years and sex. HLA class I and class II types, where available, came from metadata supplied by the sample provider rather than from assay-based typing. Overall study outcomes, separate from this receptor: The quantity of clinical and demographic metadata differed by source and by participant and was supplied without curation.

With respect to this clone: Its cognate antigen has yet to be identified. Qualities for individual bases were not recorded, and no much larger clone is one base off.

TCRbeta CDR3 regions were amplified from genomic DNA by means of the immunoSEQ Assay, a bias-controlled multiplex PCR. As for how the authors treated the data: The number of nucleated cells in each sample was estimated by amplification of reference gene primers within the assay. To quantify the absolute abundance of each unique TCRbeta CDR3 rearrangement, sequence reads were collapsed and filtered. Productive Simpson clonality was computed per sample as the square root of Simpson's diversity index over productive rearrangements. Not all clones reach the TCRdb copy of this immuneACCESS table, which keeps in-frame sequences only. Checked studies attribute under half of the gap to unresolved V genes and leave the rest unexplained. D and trimming were read from the DNA, whereas the V and J calls and clone size are those reported in that table. In this sample the table shows around 210,000 clones, around 83% of which occur a single time. 13% of the sample belongs to the ten largest clones.

From the cysteine up to the phenylalanine, the CDR3 has a length of 16 residues. The retained sequence is limited to the CDR3, 48 bases, with the frame set at the first base. For this chain, trimming is 6 bases at the V end and 3 bases at the J end, and the number of junction bases without a gene match is 4. The CDR1 and CDR2 encoded by the germline V gene are SGHRS and YFSETQ. Whole blood was collected in K2EDTA tubes by collaborating institutions according to the institutions' own protocols. For TCRbeta analysis, collaborators shipped samples as frozen whole blood, isolated PBMCs, or DNA extracted from either of those sample types.

The V gene is TRBV5-1 and the J gene is TRBJ2-2; 14 nucleotides in the junction match TRBD2. The receptor was isolated from a human donor in a cohort sampled during active COVID-19. The sample taken for sequencing was peripheral blood. For the CDR3, the sequence is CASKGLAGVYTGELFF. The sequence in DNA is TGCGCCAGCAAGGGACTAGCGGGAGTGTACACCGGGGAGCTGTTTTTT.